Described below is a single TCR beta chain sequence and its context. The data belong to a study of blood T cell repertoires in COVID-19. Trimming took 3 bases from V and 8 from J; bases not matched to a gene: 5. In germline, CDR1 is SGHVS, CDR2 FQNEAQ. The CDR3 has 13 amino acids. Here immunoSEQ multiplex PCR was the method, and the copy in TCRdb shows in-frame clones only, minus some. The data contain about 170,000 clones, roughly 82% of them singletons. The J gene is TRBJ1-2, the V gene TRBV7-8, with 8 bases fitting TRBD1. The receptor comes from a middle-aged man who had recovered from COVID-19. The source material was PBMCs or T cells enriched from blood (not recorded which). CDR3 residues: CASSFGRGQGYTF. The CDR3 DNA sequence: TGTGCCAGCAGCTTCGGCAGGGGGCAGGGCTACACCTTC.